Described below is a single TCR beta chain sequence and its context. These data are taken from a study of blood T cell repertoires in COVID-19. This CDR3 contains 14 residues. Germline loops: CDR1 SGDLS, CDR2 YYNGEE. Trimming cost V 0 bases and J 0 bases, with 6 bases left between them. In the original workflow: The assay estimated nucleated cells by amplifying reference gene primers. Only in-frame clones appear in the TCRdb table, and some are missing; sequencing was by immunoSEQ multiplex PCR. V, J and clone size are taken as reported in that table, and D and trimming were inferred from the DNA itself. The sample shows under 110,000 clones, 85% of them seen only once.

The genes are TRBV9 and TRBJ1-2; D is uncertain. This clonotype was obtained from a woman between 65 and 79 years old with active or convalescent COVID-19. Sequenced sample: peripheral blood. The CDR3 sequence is CASSVGGANYGYTF. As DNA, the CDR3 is TGTGCCAGCAGCGTAGGGGGAGCTAACTATGGCTACACCTTC.